This T cell receptor (beta chain) was recovered during a study of vaccination effects on CD4 cells after COVID-19. In the ViraFEST assay, antigen-specific CD4+ clonotypes were identified by expansion after peptide-pool stimulation. Following culture for approximately 11 days, CD4+ T cells were isolated. The individual was infected with SARS-CoV-2 between March and December 2020, as confirmed by PCR. The CDR3 consists of 12 residues. With 6 bases clipped from V and 6 bases from J, the junction kept 5 bases outside the gene matches. The protocol was immunoSEQ multiplex PCR, while the TCRdb copy is restricted to in-frame clones and leaves out a portion. The sample has 30,000 to 40,000 clones; roughly 66% are singletons. A remark on this clone: What it recognizes is unknown.

Sequenced here: CD4+ T cells from PBMCs cultured with a peptide pool, sampled before COVID-19 vaccination. This TCR came from a human donor who had a prior SARS-CoV-2 infection. The chain employs TRBV12-3 or TRBV12-4 and TRBJ2-7; TRBD1 matches at 7 bases. CDR3 in DNA: TGTGCCAGCAGCCAAGGACAGGCCGAGCAGTACTTC. Translation gives CASSQGQAEQYF.